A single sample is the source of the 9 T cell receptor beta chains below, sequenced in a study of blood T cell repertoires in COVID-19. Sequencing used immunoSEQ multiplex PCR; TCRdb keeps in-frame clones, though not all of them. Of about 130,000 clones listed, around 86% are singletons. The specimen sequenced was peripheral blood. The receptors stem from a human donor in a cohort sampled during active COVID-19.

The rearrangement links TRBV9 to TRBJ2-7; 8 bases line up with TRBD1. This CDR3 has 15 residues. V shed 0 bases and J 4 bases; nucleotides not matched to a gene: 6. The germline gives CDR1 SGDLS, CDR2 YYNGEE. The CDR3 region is CASSVDDRGRYEQYF. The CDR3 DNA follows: TGTGCCAGCAGCGTAGATGACAGGGGAAGGTACGAGCAGTACTTC.

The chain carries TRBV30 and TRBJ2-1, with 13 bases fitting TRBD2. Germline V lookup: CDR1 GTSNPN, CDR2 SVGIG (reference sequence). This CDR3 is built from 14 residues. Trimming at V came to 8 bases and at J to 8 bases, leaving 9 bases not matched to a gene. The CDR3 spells CAGGLAGKRDEQFF. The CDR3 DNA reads TGTGCCGGGGGACTAGCGGGGAAGAGGGATGAGCAGTTCTTC.

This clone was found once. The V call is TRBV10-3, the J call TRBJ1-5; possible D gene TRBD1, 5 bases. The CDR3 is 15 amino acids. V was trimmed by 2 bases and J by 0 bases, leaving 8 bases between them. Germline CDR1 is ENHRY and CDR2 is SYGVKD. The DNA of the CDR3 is TGTGCCATCAGTGAGCCCAGGGTTAGCAATCAGCCCCAGCATTTT. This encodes CAISEPRVSNQPQHF.

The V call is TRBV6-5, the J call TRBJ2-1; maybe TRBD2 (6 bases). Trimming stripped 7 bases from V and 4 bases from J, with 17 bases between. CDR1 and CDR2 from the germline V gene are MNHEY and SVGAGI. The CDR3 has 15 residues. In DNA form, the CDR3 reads TGTGCCAGCACCCCGAGGGGACTCGCATACAATGAGCAGTTCTTC. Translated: CASTPRGLAYNEQFF.

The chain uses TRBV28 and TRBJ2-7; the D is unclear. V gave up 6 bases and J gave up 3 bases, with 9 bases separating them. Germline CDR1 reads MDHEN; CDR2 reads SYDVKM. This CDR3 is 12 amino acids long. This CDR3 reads CASSTSLYEQYF. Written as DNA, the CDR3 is TGTGCCAGCAGCACTTCCCTCTACGAGCAGTACTTC.

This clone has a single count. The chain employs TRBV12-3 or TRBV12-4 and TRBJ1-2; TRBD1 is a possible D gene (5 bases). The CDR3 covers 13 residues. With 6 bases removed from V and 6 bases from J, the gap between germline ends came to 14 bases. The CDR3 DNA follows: TGTGCCAGCAGGACCGACAGTATTCATGGCTACACCTTC. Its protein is CASRTDSIHGYTF.

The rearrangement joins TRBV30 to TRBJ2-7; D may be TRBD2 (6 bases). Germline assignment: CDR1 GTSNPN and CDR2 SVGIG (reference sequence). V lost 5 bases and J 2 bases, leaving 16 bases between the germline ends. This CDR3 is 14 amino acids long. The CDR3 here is CAWGGSVSTYEQYF. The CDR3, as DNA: TGTGCCTGGGGGGGGTCGGTCTCCACCTACGAGCAGTACTTC.

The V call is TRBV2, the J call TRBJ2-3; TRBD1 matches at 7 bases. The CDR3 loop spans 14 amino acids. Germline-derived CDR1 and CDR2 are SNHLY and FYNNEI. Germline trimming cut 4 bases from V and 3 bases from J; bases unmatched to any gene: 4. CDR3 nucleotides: TGTGCCAGCAGTGGACAGGGCTGGACAGATACGCAGTATTTT. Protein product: CASSGQGWTDTQYF.

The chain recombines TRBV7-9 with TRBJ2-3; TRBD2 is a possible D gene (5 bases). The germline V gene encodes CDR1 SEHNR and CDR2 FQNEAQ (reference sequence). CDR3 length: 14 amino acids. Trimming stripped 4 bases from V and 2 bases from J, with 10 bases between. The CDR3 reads CASSWAGPTDTQYF. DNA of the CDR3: TGTGCCAGCAGCTGGGCGGGCCCCACAGATACGCAGTATTTT.